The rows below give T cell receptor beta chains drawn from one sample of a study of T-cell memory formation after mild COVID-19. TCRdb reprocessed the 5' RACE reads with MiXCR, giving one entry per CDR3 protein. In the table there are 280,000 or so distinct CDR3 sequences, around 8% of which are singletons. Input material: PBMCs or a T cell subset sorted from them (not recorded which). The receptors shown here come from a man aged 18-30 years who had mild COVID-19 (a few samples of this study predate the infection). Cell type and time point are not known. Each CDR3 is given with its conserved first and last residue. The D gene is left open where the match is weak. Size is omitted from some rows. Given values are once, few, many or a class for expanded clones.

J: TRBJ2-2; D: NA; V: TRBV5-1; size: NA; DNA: TGCGCCAGCAGCTCGAGGGCAGGGTCTCTGGTCGGGGAGCTGTTTTTT; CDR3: CASSSRAGSLVGELFF
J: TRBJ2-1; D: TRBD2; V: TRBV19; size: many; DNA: TGTGCCAGTAGTAGCCCGGGACTAGCTGCAGGGGATGAGCAGTTCTTC; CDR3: CASSSPGLAAGDEQFF
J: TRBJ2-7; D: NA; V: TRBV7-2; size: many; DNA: TGTGCCAGCAGCTTCTCCGGGACTGGAGCCTACGAGCAGTACTTC; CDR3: CASSFSGTGAYEQYF
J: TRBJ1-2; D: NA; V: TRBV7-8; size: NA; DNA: TGTGCCAGCAGCTTCCCAGGGGTTGTCTATGGCTACACCTTC; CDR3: CASSFPGVVYGYTF
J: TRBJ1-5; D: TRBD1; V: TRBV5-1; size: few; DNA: TGCGCCAGCGGGGACAGGGGTAATCAGCCCCAGCATTTT; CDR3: CASGDRGNQPQHF
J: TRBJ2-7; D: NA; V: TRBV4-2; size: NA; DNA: TGTGCCAGCAGCCAAGAAAGGGCCTACGAGCAGTACTTC; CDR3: CASSQERAYEQYF
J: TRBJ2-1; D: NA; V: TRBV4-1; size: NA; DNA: TGCGCCAGCAGCCAAGGAGGCTCTGAGCAGTTCTTC; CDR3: CASSQGGSEQFF
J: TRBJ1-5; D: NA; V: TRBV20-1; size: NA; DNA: TGCAGTGCTAGGGGGATCGAAATAGGGCCCCAGCATTTT; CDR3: CSARGIEIGPQHF
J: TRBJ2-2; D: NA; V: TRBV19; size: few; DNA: TGTGCCAGTAGTATAGTCGGGGCGAACACCGGGGAGCTGTTTTTT; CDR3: CASSIVGANTGELFF
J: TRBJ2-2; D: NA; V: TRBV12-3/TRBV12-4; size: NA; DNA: TGTGCCAGCACAGAAAGGGCCGGGGAGCTGTTTTTT; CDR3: CASTERAGELFF
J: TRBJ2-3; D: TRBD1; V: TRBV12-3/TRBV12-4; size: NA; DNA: TGTGCCAGCATTCCGACAGGGGGCGTAGATACGCAGTATTTT; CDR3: CASIPTGGVDTQYF
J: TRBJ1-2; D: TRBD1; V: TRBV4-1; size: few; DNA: TGCGCCAGCAGCCAGACAGGGATGAGAACGATAGGCTACACCTTC; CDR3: CASSQTGMRTIGYTF
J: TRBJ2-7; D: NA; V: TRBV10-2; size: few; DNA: TGCGCCAGCAGACATCCCGCTAGTCGCAGTCTAGAGCAGTACTTC; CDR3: CASRHPASRSLEQYF
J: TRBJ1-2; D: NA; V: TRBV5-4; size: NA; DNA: TGTGCCAGCAGCTTCCGGCAAGCCATAGGCTACACCTTC; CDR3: CASSFRQAIGYTF
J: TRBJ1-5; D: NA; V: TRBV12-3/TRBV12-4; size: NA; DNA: TGTGCCAGCAGTTTAGCGGGGAACAGGGATCAGCCCCAGCATTTT; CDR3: CASSLAGNRDQPQHF
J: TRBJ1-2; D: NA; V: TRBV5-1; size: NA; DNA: TGCGCCAGCAGCTTATACAGGGCGGATGGCTACACCTTC; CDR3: CASSLYRADGYTF
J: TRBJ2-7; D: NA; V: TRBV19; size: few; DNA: TGTGCCAGTAGCCCCCTCGACAGTTCCTACGAGCAGTACTTC; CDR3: CASSPLDSSYEQYF